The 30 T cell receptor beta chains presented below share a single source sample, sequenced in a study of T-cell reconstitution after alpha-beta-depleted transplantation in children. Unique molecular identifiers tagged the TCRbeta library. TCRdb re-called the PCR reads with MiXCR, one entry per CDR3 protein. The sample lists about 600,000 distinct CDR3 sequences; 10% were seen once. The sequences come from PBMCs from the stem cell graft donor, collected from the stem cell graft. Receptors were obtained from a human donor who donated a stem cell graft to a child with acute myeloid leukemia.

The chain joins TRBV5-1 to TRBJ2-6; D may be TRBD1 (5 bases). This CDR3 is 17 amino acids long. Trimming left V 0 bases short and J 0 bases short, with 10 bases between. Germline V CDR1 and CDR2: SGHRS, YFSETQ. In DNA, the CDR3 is TGCGCCAGCAGCTTGGGTGACAGCCGCTCTGGGGCCAACGTCCTGACTTTC. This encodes CASSLGDSRSGANVLTF.

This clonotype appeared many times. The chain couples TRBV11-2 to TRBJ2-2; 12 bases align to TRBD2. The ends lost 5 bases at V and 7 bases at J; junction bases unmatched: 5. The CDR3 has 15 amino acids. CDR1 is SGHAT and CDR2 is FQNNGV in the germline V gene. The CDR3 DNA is TGTGCCAGCAGCGCTAGCGGGAGGGAAGTCGGGGAGCTGTTTTTT. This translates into CASSASGREVGELFF.

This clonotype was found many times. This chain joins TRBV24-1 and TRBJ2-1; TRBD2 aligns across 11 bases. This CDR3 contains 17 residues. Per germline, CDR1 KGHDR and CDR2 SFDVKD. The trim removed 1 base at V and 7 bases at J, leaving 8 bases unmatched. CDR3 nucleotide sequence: TGTGCCACCAGTGATTTCCTTAGCGGGAGGGCCATTAATGAGCAGTTCTTC. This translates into CATSDFLSGRAINEQFF.

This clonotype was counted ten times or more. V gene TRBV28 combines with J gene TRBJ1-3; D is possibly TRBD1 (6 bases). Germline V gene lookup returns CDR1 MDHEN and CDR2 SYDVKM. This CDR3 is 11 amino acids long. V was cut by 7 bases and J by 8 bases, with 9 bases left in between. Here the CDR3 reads CASIGGYTIYF. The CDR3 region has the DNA TGTGCCAGCATCGGGGGCTACACCATATATTTT.

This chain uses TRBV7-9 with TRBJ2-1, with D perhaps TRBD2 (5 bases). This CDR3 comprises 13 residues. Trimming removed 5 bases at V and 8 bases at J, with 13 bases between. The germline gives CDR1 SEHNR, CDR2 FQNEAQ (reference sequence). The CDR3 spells CASSRPGGYEQFF. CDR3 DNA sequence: TGTGCCAGCAGCCGACCAGGAGGCTATGAGCAGTTCTTC.

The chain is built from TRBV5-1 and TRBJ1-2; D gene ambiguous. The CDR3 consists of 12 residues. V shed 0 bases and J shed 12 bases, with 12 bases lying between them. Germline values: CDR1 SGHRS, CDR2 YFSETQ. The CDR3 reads CASSLVGGWDTF. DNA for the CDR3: TGCGCCAGCAGCTTGGTTGGCGGGTGGGACACCTTC. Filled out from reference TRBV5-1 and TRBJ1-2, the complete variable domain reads KAGVTQTPRYLIKTRGQQVTLSCSPISGHRSVSWYQQTPGQGLQFLFEYFSETQRNKGNFPGRFSGRQFSNSRSEMNVSTLELGDSALYLCASSLVGGWDTFGSGTRLTVV.

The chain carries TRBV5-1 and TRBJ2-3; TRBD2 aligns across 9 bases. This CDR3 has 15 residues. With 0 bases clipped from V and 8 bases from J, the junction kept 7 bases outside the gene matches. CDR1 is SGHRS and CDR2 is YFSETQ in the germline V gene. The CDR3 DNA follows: TGCGCCAGCAGCTTGGCTCTAGCGGGGAGTAGTACGCAGTATTTT. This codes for CASSLALAGSSTQYF.

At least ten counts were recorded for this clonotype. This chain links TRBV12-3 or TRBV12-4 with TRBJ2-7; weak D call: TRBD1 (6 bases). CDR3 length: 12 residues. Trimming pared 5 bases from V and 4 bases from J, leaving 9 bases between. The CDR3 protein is CASSMRGYEQYF. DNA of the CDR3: TGTGCCAGCAGTATGAGGGGGTACGAGCAGTACTTC.

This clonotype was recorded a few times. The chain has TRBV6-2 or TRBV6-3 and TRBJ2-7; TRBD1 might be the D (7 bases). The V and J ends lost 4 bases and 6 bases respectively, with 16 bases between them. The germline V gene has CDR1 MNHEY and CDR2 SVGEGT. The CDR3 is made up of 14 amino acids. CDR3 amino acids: CASSSAGGSREQYF. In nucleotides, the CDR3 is TGTGCCAGCAGTTCAGCAGGGGGGAGCCGCGAGCAGTACTTC.

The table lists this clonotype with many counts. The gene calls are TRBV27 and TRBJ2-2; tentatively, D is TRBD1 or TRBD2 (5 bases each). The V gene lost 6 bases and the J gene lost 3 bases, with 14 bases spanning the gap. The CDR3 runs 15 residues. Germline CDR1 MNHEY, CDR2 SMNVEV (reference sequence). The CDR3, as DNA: TGTGCCAGCAGCCGACCCTTGGGGGACACCGGGGAGCTGTTTTTT. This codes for CASSRPLGDTGELFF.

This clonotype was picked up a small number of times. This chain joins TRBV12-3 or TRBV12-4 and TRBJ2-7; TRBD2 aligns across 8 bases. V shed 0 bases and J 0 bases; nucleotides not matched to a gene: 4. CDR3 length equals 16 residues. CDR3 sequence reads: CASSLAKSGSSYEQYF. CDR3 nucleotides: TGTGCCAGCAGTTTAGCTAAAAGCGGGAGCTCCTACGAGCAGTACTTC.

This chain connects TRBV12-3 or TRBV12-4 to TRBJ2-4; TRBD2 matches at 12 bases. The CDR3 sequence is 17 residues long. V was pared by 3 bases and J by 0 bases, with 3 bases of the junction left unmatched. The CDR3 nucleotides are TGTGCCAGCAGTTTGAGGACTAGCGGGATAGCCAAAAACATTCAGTACTTC. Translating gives CASSLRTSGIAKNIQYF.

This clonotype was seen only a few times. This chain's CDR3 is CSARVTRGQRRAHGYTF. The CDR3 DNA reads as TGCAGTGCTAGAGTTACCAGAGGACAGCGGAGGGCCCATGGCTACACCTTC. The chain is built from TRBV20-1 and TRBJ1-2; TRBD1 is a possible D gene (6 bases). The CDR3 contains 17 residues. Germline V gene data show CDR1 as DFQATT and CDR2 as SNEGSKA (reference sequence). V was shortened by 1 base and J by 6 bases, with 24 bases between the two germline ends.

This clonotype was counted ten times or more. CDR3 coding DNA: TGTGCCAGCAGTATTGGGACTAGCGGGCACAATGAGCAGTTCTTC. Its protein is CASSIGTSGHNEQFF. The J gene is TRBJ2-1, the V gene TRBV27, with TRBD2 matching 12 bases. The CDR3 length is 15 residues. Unmatched junction bases numbered 4, after V lost 5 bases and J lost 5 bases. Germline V CDR1 and CDR2: MNHEY, SMNVEV (reference sequence).

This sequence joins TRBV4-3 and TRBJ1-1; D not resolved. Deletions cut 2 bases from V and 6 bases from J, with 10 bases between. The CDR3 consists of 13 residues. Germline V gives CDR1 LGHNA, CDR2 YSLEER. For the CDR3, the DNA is TGCGCCAGCAGCCAAATTCGTGGGTCTGAAGCTTTCTTT. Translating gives CASSQIRGSEAFF.

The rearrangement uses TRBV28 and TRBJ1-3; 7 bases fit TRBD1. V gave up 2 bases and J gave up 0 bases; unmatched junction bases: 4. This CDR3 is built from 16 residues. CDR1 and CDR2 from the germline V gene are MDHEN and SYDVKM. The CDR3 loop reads CASSLKQGISGNTIYF. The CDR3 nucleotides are TGTGCCAGCAGTTTAAAACAGGGGATCTCTGGAAACACCATATATTTT.

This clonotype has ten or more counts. CDR3 nucleotides: TGTGCCAGCAGTACGACTCCAGAGAAGACTGAAGCTTTCTTT. This codes for CASSTTPEKTEAFF. The chain employs TRBV6-1 and TRBJ1-1; D is unresolved. The CDR3 is 14 residues long. Between the trimmed V and J ends, which lost 5 bases and 5 bases, there was a span of 15 bases. Germline-derived CDR1 and CDR2 are MNHNS and SASEGT.

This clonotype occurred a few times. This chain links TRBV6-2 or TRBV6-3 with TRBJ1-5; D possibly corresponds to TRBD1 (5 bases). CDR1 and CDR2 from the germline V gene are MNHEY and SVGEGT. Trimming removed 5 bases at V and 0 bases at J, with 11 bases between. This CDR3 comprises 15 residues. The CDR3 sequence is CASSGTQYSNQPQHF. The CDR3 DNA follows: TGTGCCAGCAGTGGGACCCAGTATAGCAATCAGCCCCAGCATTTT.

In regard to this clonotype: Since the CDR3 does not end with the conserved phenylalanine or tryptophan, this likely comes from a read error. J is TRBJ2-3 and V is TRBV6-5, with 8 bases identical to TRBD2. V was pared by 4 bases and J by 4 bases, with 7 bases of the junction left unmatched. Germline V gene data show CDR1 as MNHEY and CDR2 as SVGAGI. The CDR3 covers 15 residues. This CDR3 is CASSSLGGVPDTQYI. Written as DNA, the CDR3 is TGTGCCAGCAGTTCCCTCGGGGGGGTTCCAGATACGCAGTATATT.

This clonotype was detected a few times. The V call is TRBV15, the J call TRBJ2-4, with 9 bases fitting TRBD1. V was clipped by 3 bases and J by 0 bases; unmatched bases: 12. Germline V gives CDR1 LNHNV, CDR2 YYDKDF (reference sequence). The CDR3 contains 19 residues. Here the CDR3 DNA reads TGTGCCACCAGCAGTACCGGGACAGGGTCGTATTTAGCCAAAAACATTCAGTACTTC. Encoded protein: CATSSTGTGSYLAKNIQYF.

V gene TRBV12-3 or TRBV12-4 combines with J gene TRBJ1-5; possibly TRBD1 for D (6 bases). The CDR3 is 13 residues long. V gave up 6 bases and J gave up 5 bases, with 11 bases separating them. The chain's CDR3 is CASRGDTYQPQHF. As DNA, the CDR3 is TGTGCCAGCAGAGGGGACACGTATCAGCCCCAGCATTTT.

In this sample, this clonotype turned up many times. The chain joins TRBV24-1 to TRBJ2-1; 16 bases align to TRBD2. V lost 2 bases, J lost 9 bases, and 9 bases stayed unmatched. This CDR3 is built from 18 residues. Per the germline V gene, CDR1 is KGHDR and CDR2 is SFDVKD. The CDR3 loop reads CATSDYQGTSGRAREQFF. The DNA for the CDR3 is TGTGCCACCAGTGATTATCAGGGGACTAGCGGGAGGGCCCGTGAGCAGTTCTTC.

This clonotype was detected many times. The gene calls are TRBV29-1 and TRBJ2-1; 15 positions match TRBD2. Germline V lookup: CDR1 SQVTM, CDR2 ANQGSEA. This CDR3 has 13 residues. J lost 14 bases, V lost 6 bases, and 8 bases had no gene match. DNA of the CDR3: TGCAGCGTAAGGGGGACTAGCGGGGGGCCCGAGTTCTTC. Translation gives CSVRGTSGGPEFF.

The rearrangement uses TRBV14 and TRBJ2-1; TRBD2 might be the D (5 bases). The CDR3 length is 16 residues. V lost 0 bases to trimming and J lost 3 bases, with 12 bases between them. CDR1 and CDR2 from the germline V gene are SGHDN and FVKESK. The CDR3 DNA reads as TGTGCCAGCAGCCAAGAAGACCTAGCCTTCTACAATGAGCAGTTCTTC. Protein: CASSQEDLAFYNEQFF.

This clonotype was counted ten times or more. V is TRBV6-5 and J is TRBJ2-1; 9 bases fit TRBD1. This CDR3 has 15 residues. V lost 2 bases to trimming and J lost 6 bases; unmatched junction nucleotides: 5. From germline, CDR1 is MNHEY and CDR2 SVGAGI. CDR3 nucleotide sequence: TGTGCCAGCAGTTACCTTACAGGGGGCCGCAATGAGCAGTTCTTC. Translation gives CASSYLTGGRNEQFF.

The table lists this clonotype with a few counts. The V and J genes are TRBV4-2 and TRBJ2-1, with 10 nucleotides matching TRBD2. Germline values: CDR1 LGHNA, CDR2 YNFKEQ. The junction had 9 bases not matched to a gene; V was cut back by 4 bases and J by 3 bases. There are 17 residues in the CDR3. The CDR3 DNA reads TGTGCCAGCAGCCGGAACAGCGGGAGGGAAAACTACAATGAGCAGTTCTTC. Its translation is CASSRNSGRENYNEQFF.

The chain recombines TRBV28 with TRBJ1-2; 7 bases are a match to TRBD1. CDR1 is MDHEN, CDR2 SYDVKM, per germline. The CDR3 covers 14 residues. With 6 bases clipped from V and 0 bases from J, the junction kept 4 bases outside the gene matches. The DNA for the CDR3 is TGTGCCAGCAGCTCCGGGACAGCTAACTATGGCTACACCTTC. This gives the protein CASSSGTANYGYTF.

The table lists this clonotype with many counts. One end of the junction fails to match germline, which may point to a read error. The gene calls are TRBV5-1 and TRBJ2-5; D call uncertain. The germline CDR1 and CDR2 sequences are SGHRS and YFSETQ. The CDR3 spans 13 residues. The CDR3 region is CASSFGLQETQYF. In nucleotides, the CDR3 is TGTGCCAGCAGCTTTGGGCTCCAAGAGACCCAGTACTTC. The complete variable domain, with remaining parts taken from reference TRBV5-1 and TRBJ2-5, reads KAGVTQTPRYLIKTRGQQVTLSCSPISGHRSVSWYQQTPGQGLQFLFEYFSETQRNKGNFPGRFSGRQFSNSRSEMNVSTLELGDSALYLCASSFGLQETQYFGPGTRLLVL.

This CDR3 reads CASSQGEVPPQHF. In DNA form, the CDR3 reads TGTGCCAGCAGCCAAGGAGAGGTACCGCCCCAGCATTTT. The chain recombines TRBV3-1 with TRBJ1-5; D remains ambiguous. The CDR3 covers 13 residues. V was cut by 1 base and J by 9 bases, with 10 bases left in between. Germline V CDR1 and CDR2: LGHDT, YNNKEL (reference sequence).

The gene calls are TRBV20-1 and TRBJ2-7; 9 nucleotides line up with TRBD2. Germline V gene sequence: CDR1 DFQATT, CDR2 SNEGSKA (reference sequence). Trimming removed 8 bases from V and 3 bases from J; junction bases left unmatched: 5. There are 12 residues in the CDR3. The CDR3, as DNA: TGCAGTCTCCTAGCGGGGAACTACGAGCAGTACTTC. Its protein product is CSLLAGNYEQYF.